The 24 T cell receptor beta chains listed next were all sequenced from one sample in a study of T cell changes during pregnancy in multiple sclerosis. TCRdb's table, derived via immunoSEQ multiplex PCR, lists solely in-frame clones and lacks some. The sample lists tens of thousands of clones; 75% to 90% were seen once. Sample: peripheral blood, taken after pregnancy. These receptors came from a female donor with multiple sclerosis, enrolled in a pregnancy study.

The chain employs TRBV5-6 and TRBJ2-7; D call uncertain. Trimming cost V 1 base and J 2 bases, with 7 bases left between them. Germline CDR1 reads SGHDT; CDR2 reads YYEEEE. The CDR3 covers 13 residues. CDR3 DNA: TGTGCCAGCAGCTTGACTGCCGCCTACGAGCAGTACTTC. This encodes CASSLTAAYEQYF.

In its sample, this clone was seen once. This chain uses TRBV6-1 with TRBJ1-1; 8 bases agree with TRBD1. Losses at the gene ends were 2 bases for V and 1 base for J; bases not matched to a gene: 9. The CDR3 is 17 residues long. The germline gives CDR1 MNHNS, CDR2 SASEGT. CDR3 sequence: CASSEPMTGAGNTEAFF. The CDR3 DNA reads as TGTGCCAGCAGTGAACCTATGACAGGGGCGGGGAACACTGAAGCTTTCTTT.

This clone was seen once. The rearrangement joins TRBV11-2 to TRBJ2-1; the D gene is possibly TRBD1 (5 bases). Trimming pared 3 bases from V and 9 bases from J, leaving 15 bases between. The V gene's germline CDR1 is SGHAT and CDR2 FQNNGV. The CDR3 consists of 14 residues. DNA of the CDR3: TGTGCCAGCAGCTTTGCAGGGCCCTTTGGTGAGCAGTTCTTC. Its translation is CASSFAGPFGEQFF. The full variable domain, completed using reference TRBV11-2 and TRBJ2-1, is EAGVAQSPRYKIIEKRQSVAFWCNPISGHATLYWYQQILGQGPKLLIQFQNNGVVDDSQLPKDRFSAERLKGVDSTLKIQPAKLEDSAVYLCASSFAGPFGEQFFGPGTRLTVL.

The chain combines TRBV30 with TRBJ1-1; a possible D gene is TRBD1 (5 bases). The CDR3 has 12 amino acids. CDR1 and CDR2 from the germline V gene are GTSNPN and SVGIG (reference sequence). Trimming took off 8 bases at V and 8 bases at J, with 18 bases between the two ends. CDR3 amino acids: CAGTGWGGEAFF. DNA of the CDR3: TGTGCCGGGACCGGGTGGGGAGGGGAAGCTTTCTTT.

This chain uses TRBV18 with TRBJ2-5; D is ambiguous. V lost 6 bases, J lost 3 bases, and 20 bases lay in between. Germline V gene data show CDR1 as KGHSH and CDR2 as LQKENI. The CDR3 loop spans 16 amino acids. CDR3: CASSGPRSSAKETQYF. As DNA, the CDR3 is TGTGCCAGCTCTGGTCCTCGGTCGTCTGCCAAAGAGACCCAGTACTTC.

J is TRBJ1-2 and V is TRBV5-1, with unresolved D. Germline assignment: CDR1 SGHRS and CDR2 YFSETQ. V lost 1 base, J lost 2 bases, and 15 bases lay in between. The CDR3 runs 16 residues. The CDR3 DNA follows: TGCGCCAGCAGCTTGACTCCGAGTATGAGGAACTATGGCTACACCTTC. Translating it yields CASSLTPSMRNYGYTF.

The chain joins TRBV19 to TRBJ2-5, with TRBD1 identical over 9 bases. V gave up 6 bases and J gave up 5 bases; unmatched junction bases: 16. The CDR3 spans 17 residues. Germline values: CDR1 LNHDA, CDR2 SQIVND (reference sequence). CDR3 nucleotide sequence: TGTGCCAGTAGGTCACTCCCGGGACAGGGTGTCGTGGAGACCCAGTACTTC. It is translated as CASRSLPGQGVVETQYF.

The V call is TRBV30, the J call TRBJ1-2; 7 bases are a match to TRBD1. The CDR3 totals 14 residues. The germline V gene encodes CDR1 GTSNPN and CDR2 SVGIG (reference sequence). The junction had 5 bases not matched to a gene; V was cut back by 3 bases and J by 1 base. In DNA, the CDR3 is TGTGCCTGGAGCCCGACAGGGATTAACTATGGCTACACCTTC. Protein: CAWSPTGINYGYTF.

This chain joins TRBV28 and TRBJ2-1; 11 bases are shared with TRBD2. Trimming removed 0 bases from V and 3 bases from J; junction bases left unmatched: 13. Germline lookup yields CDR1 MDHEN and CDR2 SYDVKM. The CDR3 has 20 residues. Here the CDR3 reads CASSLWWLAGGSIIYNEQFF. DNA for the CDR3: TGTGCCAGCAGTTTATGGTGGCTAGCGGGGGGTAGTATCATCTACAATGAGCAGTTCTTC.

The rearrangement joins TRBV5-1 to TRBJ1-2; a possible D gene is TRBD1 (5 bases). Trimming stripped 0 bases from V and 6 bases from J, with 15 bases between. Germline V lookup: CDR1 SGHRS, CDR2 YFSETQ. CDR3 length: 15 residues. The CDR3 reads CASSLDGVGLDGYTF. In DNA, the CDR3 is TGCGCCAGCAGCTTGGACGGTGTGGGGCTCGATGGCTACACCTTC. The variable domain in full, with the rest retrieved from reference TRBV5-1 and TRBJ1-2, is KAGVTQTPRYLIKTRGQQVTLSCSPISGHRSVSWYQQTPGQGLQFLFEYFSETQRNKGNFPGRFSGRQFSNSRSEMNVSTLELGDSALYLCASSLDGVGLDGYTFGSGTRLTVV.

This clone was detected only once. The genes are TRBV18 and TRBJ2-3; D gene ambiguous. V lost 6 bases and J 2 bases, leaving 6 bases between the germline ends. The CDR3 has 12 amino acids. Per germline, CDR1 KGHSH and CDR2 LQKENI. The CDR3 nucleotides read TGTGCCAGCTCGCGAGACACAGATACGCAGTATTTT. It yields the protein CASSRDTDTQYF.

The chain's CDR3 is CATLSGGQYNEQFF. The CDR3 DNA is TGTGCCACCCTTAGCGGGGGACAGTACAATGAGCAGTTCTTC. The chain carries TRBV19 and TRBJ2-1, with TRBD2 identical over 9 bases. This CDR3 comprises 14 residues. Germline lookup yields CDR1 LNHDA and CDR2 SQIVND (reference sequence). V was pared by 10 bases and J by 4 bases, with 8 bases of the junction left unmatched.

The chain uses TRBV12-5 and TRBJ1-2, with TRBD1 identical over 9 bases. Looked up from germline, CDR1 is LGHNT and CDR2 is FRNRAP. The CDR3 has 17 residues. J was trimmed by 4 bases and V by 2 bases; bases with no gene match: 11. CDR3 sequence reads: CASGLKTGTGTLYGYTF. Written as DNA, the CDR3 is TGTGCTAGTGGTTTGAAAACCGGGACAGGGACGCTCTATGGCTACACCTTC.

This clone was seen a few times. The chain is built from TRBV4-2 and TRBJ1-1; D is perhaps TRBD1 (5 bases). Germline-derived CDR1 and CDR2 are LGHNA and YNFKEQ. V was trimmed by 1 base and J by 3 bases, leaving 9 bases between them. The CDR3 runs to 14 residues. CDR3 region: CASSQGQSDTEAFF. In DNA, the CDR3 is TGTGCCAGCAGCCAAGGACAGAGCGACACTGAAGCTTTCTTT.

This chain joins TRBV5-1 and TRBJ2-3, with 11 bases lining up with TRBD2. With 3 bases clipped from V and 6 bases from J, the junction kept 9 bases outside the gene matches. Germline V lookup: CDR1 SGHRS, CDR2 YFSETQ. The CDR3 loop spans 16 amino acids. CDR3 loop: CASSSYSGGDGDTQYF. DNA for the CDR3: TGCGCCAGCAGCTCCTATAGCGGGGGGGACGGGGATACGCAGTATTTT.

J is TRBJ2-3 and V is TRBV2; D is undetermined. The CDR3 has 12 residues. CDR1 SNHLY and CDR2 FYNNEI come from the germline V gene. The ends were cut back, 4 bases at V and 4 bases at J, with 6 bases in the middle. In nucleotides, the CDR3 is TGTGCCAGCAGTGTGGGCTCAGATACGCAGTATTTT. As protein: CASSVGSDTQYF.

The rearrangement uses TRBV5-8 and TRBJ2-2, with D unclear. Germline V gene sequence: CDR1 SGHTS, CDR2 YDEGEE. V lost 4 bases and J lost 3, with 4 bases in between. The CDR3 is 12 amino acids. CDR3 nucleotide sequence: TGTGCCAGCAGCCGGGACACCGGGGAGCTGTTTTTT. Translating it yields CASSRDTGELFF.

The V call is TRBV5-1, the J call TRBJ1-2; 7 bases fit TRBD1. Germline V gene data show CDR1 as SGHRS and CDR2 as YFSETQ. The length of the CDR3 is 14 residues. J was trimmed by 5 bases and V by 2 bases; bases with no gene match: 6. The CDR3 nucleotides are TGCGCCAGCAGCTTAAACACAGGGGAGTATGGCTACACCTTC. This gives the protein CASSLNTGEYGYTF. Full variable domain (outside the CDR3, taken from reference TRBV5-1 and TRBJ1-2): KAGVTQTPRYLIKTRGQQVTLSCSPISGHRSVSWYQQTPGQGLQFLFEYFSETQRNKGNFPGRFSGRQFSNSRSEMNVSTLELGDSALYLCASSLNTGEYGYTFGSGTRLTVV.

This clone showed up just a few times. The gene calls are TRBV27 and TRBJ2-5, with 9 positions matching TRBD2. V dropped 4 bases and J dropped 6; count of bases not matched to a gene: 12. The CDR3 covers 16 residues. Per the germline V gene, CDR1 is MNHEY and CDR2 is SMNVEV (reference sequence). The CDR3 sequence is CASSSGLAGGAQTQYF. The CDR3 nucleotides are TGTGCCAGCAGTTCCGGGTTGGCGGGGGGGGCCCAGACCCAGTACTTC.

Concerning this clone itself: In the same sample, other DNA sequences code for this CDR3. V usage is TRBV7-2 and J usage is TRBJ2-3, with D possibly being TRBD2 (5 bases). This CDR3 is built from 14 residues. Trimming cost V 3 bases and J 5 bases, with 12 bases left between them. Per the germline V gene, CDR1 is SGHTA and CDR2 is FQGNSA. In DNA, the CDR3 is TGTGCCAGCAGCTTGGCCTCGGGGTTAGATACGCAGTATTTT. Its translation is CASSLASGLDTQYF.

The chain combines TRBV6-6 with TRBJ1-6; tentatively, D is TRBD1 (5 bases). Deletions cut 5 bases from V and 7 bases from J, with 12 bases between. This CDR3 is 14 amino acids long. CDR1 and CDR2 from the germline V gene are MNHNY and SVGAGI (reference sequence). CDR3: CASSGGLLNSPLHF. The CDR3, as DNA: TGTGCCAGCAGTGGGGGACTGTTGAATTCACCCCTCCACTTT.

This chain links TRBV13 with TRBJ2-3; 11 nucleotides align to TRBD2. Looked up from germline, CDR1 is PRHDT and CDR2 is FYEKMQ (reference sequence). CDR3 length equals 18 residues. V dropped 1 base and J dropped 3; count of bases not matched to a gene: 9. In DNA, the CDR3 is TGTGCCAGCAGCTTAGTCGCTAGCGGGGGGATTAGGACAGATACGCAGTATTTT. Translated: CASSLVASGGIRTDTQYF.

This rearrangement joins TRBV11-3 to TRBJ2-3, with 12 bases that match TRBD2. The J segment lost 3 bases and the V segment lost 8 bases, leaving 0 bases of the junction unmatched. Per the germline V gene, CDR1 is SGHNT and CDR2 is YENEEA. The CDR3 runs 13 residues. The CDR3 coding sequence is TGTGCCAGCCTAGCGGGGGGGACAGATACGCAGTATTTT. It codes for CASLAGGTDTQYF.

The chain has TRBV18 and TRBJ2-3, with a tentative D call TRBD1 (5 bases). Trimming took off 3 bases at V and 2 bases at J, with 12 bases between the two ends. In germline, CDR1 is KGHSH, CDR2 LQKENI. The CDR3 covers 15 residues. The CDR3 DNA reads TGTGCCAGCTCACCGTTAGCAGGGCTCACAGATACGCAGTATTTT. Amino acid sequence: CASSPLAGLTDTQYF.